Given below is one TCR beta chain in context. Its antigen is unknown. This sample stems from a study of cytomegalovirus exposure and HLA in healthy donors. Study-level points and caveats: Analysis was performed later, and it showed HLA-associated TCR beta chains to be more clonally expanded than equally common others. Within a later analysis, the majority of CMV-associated TCR beta chains appeared HLA-restricted. Some TCR beta chains (around 160 of them) were listed as cytomegalovirus-associated.

Deletions cut 2 bases from V and 11 bases from J, with 21 bases between. The CDR3 contains 15 residues. Germline V lookup: CDR1 MNHEY, CDR2 SMNVEV (reference sequence). PCR amplification relied on 60 Vbeta primers (plus 13 Jbeta primers). Libraries were prepared by immunoSEQ multiplex PCR; TCRdb keeps only in-frame clonotypes and omits some of them. The repertoire includes about 140,000 clones, roughly 73% of them detected once, and roughly 10% sits in the top ten. Specimen: PBMCs. This chain connects TRBV27 to TRBJ1-1, with a weak D call TRBD1 (6 bases). This receptor was obtained from a man aged 18 to 30 in good health and CMV-seropositive. As DNA, the CDR3 is TGTGCCAGCAGTTTACTAAATAGACAGGCGCGGGTTGCTTTCTTT. Encoded protein: CASSLLNRQARVAFF.